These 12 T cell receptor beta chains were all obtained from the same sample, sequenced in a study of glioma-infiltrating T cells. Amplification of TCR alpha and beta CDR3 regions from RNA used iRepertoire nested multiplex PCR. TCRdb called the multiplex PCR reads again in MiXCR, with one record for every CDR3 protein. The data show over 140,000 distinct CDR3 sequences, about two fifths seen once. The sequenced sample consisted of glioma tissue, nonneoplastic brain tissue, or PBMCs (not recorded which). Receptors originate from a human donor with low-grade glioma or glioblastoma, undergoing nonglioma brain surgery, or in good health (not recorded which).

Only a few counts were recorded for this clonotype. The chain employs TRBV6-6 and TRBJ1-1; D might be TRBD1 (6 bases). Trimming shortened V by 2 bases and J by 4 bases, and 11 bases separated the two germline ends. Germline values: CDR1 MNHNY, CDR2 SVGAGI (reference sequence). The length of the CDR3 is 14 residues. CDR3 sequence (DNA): TGTGCCAGCAGTTACGGTGGGACATCCACTGAAGCTTTCTTT. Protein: CASSYGGTSTEAFF.

Here the CDR3 reads CASSFGLANSQFF. As DNA, the CDR3 is TGTGCCAGCAGTTTCGGTTTGGCGAACTCGCAGTTCTTC. The chain combines TRBV12-3 or TRBV12-4 with TRBJ2-1; D ambiguous. Between the trimmed V and J ends, which lost 3 bases and 12 bases, there was a span of 15 bases. The CDR3 loop spans 13 amino acids.

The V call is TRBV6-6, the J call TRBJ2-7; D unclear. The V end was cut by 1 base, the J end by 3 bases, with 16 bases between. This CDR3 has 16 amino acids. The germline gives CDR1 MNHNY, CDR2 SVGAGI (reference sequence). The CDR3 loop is CASSYFPGLPFYEQYF. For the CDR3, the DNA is TGTGCCAGCAGTTACTTTCCGGGTCTCCCCTTCTACGAGCAGTACTTC.

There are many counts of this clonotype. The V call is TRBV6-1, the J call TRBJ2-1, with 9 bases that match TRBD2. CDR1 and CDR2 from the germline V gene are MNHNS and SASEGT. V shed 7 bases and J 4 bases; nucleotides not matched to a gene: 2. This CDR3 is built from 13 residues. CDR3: CASKAGGYNEQFF. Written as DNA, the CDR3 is TGTGCCAGCAAAGCGGGGGGATACAATGAGCAGTTCTTC.

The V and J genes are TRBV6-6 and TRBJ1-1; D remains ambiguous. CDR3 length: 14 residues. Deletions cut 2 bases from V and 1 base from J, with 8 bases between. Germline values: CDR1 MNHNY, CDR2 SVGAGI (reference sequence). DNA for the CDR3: TGTGCCAGCAGTTACGAGGGTTCGAACACTGAAGCTTTCTTT. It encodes CASSYEGSNTEAFF.

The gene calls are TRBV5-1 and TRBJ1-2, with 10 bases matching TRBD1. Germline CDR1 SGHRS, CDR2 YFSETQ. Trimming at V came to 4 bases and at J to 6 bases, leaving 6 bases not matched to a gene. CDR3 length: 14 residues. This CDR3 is CASSGDRGRDGYTF. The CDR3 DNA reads TGCGCCAGCAGCGGAGACAGGGGGCGCGATGGCTACACCTTC. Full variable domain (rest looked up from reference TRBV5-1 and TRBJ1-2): KAGVTQTPRYLIKTRGQQVTLSCSPISGHRSVSWYQQTPGQGLQFLFEYFSETQRNKGNFPGRFSGRQFSNSRSEMNVSTLELGDSALYLCASSGDRGRDGYTFGSGTRLTVV.

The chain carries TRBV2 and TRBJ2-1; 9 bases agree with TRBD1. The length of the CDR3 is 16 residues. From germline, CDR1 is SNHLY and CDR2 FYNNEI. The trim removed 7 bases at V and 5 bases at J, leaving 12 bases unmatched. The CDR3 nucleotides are TGTGCCAGCACTATCATCGGGACAGGGCGTGACAATGAGCAGTTCTTC. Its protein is CASTIIGTGRDNEQFF.

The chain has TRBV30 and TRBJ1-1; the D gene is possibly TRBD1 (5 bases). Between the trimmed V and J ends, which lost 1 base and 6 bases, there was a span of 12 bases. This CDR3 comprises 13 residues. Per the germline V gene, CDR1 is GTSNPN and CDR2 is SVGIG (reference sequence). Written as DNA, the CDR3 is TGTGCCTGGAGTGGGGGCTTGGTAGCTGAAGCTTTCTTT. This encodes CAWSGGLVAEAFF.

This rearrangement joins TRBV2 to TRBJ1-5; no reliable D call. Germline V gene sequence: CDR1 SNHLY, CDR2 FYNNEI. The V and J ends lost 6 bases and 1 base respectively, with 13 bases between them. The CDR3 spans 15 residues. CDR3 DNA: TGTGCCAGCAGAGCCCGAACGGGCAGCAATCAGCCCCAGCATTTT. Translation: CASRARTGSNQPQHF. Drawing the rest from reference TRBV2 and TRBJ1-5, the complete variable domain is EPEVTQTPSHQVTQMGQEVILRCVPISNHLYFYWYRQILGQKVEFLVSFYNNEISEKSEIFDDQFSVERPDGSNFTLKIRSTKLEDSAMYFCASRARTGSNQPQHFGDGTRLSIL.

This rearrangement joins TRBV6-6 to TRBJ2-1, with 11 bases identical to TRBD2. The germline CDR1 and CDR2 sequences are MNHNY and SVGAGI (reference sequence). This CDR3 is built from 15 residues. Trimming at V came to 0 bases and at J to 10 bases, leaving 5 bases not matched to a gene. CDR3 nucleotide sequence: TGTGCCAGCAGTTACTCGAAGGCTAGCGGGGGGGAGCAGTTCTTC. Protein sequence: CASSYSKASGGEQFF.

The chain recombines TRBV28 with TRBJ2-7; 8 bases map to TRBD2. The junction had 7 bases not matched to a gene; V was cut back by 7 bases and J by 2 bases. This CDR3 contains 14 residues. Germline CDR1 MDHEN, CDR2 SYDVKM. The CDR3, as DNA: TGTGCCAGCAACCGAGAAGCGGGAGCCTACGAGCAGTACTTC. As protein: CASNREAGAYEQYF.

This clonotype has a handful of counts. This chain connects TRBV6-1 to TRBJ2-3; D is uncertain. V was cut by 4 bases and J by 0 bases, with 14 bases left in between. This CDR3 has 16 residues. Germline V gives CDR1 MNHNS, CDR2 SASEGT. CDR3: CASSAPPGPSTDTQYF. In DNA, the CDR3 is TGTGCCAGCAGTGCCCCACCGGGCCCCAGCACAGATACGCAGTATTTT.